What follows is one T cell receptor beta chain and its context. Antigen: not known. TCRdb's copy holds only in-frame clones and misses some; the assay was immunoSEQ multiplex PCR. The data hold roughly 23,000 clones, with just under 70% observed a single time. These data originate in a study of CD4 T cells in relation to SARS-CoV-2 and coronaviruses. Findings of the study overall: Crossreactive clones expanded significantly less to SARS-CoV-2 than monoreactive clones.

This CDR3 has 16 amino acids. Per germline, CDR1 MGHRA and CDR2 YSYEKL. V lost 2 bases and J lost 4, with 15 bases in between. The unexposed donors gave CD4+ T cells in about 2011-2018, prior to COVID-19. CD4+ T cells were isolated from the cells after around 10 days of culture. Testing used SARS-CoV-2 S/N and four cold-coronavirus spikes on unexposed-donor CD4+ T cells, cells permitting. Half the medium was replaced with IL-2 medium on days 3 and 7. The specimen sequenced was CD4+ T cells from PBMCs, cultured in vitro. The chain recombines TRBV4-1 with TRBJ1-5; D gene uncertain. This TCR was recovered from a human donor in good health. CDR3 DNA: TGCGCCAGCAGCCAATCGCGACTCCCAACAAATCAGCCCCAGCATTTT. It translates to CASSQSRLPTNQPQHF.